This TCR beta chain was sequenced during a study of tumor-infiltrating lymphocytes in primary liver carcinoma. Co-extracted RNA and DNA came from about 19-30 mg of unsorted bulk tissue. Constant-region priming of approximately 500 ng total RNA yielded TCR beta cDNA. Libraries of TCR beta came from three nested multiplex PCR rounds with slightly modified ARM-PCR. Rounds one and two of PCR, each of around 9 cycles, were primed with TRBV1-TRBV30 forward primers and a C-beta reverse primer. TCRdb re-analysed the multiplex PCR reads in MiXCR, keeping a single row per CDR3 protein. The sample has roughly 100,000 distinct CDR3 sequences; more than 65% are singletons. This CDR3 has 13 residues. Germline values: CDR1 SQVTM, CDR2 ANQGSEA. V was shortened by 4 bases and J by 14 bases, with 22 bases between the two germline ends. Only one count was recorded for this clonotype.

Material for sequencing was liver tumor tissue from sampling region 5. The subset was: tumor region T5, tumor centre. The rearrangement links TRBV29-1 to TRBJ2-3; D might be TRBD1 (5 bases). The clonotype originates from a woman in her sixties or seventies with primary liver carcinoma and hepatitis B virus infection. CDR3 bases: TGCAGCGTTGGGGTCGACAGCACAGATAGGCGGTATTTT. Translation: CSVGVDSTDRRYF.